The 9 T cell receptor beta chains below all came from one sample that was sequenced in a study of T cell responses to AZD1222 COVID-19 vaccine. The table came from immunoSEQ multiplex PCR; TCRdb's copy has only in-frame clones and leaves some out. The sample shows more than 95,000 clones, around 85% of them seen only once. The sample in question was peripheral blood, obtained on day 0 of MenACWY control vaccination. The receptors originated from an adult in good health.

Only one count was recorded for this clone. This rearrangement joins TRBV28 to TRBJ2-5, with TRBD1 matching 7 bases. Germline CDR1 reads MDHEN; CDR2 reads SYDVKM. This CDR3 has 14 amino acids. V lost 3 bases to trimming and J lost 5 bases; unmatched junction nucleotides: 6. CDR3 sequence reads: CASSFEGGSETQYF. The DNA for the CDR3 is TGTGCCAGCAGTTTTGAAGGGGGCAGCGAGACCCAGTACTTC.

The chain carries TRBV7-4 and TRBJ1-1, with 7 bases identical to TRBD1. From germline, CDR1 is SGHVT and CDR2 SQSDAQ. CDR3 size: 16 residues. After removal of 1 base from V and 1 base from J, the junction contained 6 bases not matched to a gene. The CDR3 sequence: CASSLGGGVRNTEAFF. CDR3 nucleotides: TGTGCCAGCAGCTTAGGAGGGGGCGTCAGGAACACTGAAGCTTTCTTT.

The chain carries TRBV6-2 or TRBV6-3 and TRBJ1-1, with D maybe TRBD1 (5 bases). The CDR3 loop spans 14 amino acids. Per the germline V gene, CDR1 is MNHEY and CDR2 is SVGEGT. The V end was cut by 6 bases, the J end by 11 bases, with 22 bases between. The CDR3 region has the DNA TGTGCCAGCAGCTCCCCCAGGGCCAGCCAGGCCGCTTTCTTT. This translates into CASSSPRASQAAFF.

V usage is TRBV6-6 and J usage is TRBJ2-3; D gene ambiguous. Germline V gene sequence: CDR1 MNHNY, CDR2 SVGAGI (reference sequence). Trimming left V 7 bases short and J 4 bases short, with 9 bases between. This CDR3 has 12 residues. CDR3: CASTFDPDTQYF. In nucleotides, the CDR3 is TGTGCCAGCACCTTCGATCCAGATACGCAGTATTTT.

This clone has only one observation. V usage is TRBV19 and J usage is TRBJ2-7; 7 bases are shared with TRBD1. Per the germline V gene, CDR1 is LNHDA and CDR2 is SQIVND (reference sequence). V lost 2 bases to trimming and J lost 6 bases; unmatched junction nucleotides: 10. The CDR3 totals 15 residues. This chain's CDR3 is CASSIRGQVDSEQYF. CDR3 sequence (DNA): TGTGCCAGTAGTATAAGAGGACAGGTAGATTCCGAGCAGTACTTC.

The chain links TRBV5-1 to TRBJ2-7; D not resolved. Per germline, CDR1 SGHRS and CDR2 YFSETQ. V dropped 0 bases and J dropped 0 bases, with 13 bases sitting between them. The CDR3 length is 16 residues. CDR3 in amino acids: CASSLDPGSSSYEQYF. Here the CDR3 DNA reads TGCGCCAGCAGCTTGGACCCGGGCAGTAGCTCCTACGAGCAGTACTTC.

V gene TRBV5-4 combines with J gene TRBJ2-5; TRBD2 might be the D (7 bases). Germline assignment: CDR1 SGHNT and CDR2 YYREEE (reference sequence). Trimming removed 4 bases at V and 4 bases at J, with 23 bases between. The CDR3 runs 17 residues. In nucleotides, the CDR3 is TGTGCCAGCAGCAGAGGGTCGGCGGGGGCCAGGGGAGAGACCCAGTACTTC. Residues: CASSRGSAGARGETQYF.

The chain joins TRBV28 to TRBJ1-5; a possible D gene is TRBD1 (6 bases). This CDR3 comprises 15 residues. V was clipped by 6 bases and J by 0 bases, with 12 bases between them. Germline-derived CDR1 and CDR2 are MDHEN and SYDVKM. The CDR3 DNA follows: TGTGCCAGCAGGCCTACAGGGATTAGCAATCAGCCCCAGCATTTT. Translated: CASRPTGISNQPQHF.

The chain carries TRBV5-4 and TRBJ2-3; D may be TRBD1 or TRBD2 (5 bases each). Trimming removed 4 bases at V and 1 base at J, with 10 bases between. The V gene's germline CDR1 is SGHNT and CDR2 YYREEE (reference sequence). CDR3 length: 14 residues. The CDR3 region is CASSTRGGTDTQYF. CDR3 coding DNA: TGTGCCAGCAGCACCCGAGGGGGCACAGATACGCAGTATTTT. The complete variable domain, with remaining parts taken from reference TRBV5-4 and TRBJ2-3, reads ETGVTQSPTHLIKTRGQQVTLRCSSQSGHNTVSWYQQALGQGPQFIFQYYREEENGRGNFPPRFSGLQFPNYSSELNVNALELDDSALYLCASSTRGGTDTQYFGPGTRLTVL.